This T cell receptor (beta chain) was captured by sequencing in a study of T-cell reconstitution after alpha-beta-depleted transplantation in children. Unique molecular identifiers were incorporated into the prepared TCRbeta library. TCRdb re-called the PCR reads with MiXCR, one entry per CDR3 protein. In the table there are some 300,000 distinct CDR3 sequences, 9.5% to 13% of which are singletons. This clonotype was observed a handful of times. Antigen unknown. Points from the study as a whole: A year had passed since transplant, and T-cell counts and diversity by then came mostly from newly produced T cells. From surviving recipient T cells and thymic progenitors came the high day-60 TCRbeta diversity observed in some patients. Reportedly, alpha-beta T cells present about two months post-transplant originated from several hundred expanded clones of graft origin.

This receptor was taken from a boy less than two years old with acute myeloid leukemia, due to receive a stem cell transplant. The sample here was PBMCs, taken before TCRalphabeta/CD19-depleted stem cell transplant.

The CDR3 DNA reads as TGCGCCAGCAGTCCCGACAGGGGGCTCACCGGGGAGCTGTTTTTT. Protein sequence: CASSPDRGLTGELFF. The chain is built from TRBV23-1 and TRBJ2-2, with 10 bases lining up with TRBD1. TRBV23-1 is an open reading frame whose function is uncertain. With 4 bases clipped from V and 4 bases from J, the junction kept 3 bases outside the gene matches. This CDR3 is built from 15 residues.